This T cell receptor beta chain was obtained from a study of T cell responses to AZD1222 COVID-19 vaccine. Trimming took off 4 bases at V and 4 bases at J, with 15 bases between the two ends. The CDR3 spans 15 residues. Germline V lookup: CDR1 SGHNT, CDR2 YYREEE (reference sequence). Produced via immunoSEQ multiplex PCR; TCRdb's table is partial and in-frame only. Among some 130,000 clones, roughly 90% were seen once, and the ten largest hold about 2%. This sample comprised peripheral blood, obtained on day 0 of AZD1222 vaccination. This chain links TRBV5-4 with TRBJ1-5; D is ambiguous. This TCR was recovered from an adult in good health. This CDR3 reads CASSVDRERNQPQHF. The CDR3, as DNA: TGTGCCAGCAGCGTAGACCGGGAGAGGAATCAGCCCCAGCATTTT.